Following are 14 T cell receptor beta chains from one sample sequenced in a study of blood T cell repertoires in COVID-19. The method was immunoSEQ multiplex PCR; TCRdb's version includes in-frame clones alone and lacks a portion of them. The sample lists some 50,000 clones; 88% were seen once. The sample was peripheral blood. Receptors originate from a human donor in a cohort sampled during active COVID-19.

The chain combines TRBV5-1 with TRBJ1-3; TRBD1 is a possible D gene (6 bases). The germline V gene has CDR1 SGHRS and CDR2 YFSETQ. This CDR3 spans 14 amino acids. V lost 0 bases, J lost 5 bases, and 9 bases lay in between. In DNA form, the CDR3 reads TGCGCCAGCAGCTTGGGAGGGGGACGAAACACCATATATTTT. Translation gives CASSLGGGRNTIYF.

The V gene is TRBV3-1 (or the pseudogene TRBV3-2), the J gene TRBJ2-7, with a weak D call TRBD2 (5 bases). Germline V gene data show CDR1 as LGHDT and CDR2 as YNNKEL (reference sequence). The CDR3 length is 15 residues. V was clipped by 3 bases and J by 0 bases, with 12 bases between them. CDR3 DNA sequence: TGTGCCAGCAGCCACCTCGGAGGTAGCTCCTACGAGCAGTACTTC. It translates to CASSHLGGSSYEQYF.

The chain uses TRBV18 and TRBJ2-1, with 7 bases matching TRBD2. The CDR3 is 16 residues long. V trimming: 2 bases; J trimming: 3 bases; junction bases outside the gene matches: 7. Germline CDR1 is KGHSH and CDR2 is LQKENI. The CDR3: CASSPDVGGIYNEQFF. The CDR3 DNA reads TGTGCCAGCTCACCAGACGTCGGGGGGATCTACAATGAGCAGTTCTTC.

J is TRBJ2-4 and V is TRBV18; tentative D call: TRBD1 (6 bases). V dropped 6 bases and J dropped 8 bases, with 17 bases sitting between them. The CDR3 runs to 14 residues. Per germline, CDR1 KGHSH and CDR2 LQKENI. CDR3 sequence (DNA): TGTGCCAGCTCTGACCGCAGGGGCAAGTACATTCAGTACTTC. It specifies CASSDRRGKYIQYF.

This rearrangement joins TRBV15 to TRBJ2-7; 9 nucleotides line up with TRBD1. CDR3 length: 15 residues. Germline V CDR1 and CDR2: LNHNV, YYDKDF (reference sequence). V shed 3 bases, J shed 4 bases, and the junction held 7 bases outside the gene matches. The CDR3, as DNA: TGTGCCACCAGCAGCTCCCCGGGACAGGGATACGAGCAGTACTTC. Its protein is CATSSSPGQGYEQYF.

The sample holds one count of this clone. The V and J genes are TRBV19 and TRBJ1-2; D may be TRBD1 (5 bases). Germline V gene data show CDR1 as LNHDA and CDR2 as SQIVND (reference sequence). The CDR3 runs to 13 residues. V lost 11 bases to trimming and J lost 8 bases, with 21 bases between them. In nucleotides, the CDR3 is TGTGCCGTACTTAGCCCGGGGGTTAAAGGCTACACCTTC. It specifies CAVLSPGVKGYTF.

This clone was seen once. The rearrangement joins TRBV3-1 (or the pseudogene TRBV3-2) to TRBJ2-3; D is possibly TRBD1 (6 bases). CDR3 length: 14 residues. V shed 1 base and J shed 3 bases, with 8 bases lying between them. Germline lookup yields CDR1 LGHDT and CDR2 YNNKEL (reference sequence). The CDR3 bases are TGTGCCAGCAGCCAAGGAGGGACAACAGATACGCAGTATTTT. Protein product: CASSQGGTTDTQYF.

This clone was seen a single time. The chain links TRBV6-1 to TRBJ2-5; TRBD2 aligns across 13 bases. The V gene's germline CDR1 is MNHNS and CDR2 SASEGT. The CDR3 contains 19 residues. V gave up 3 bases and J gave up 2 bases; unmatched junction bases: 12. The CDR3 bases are TGTGCCAGCAGTGACGAACGAGAGGGACTAGCGGGAAGTCAAGAGACCCAGTACTTC. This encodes CASSDEREGLAGSQETQYF.

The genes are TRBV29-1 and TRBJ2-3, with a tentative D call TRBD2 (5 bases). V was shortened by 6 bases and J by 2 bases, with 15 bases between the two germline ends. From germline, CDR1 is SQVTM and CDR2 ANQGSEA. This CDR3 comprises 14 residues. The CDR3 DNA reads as TGCAGCGTGGCGCGGACCGGGAACACAGATACGCAGTATTTT. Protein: CSVARTGNTDTQYF.

CDR3 amino acids: CATSPGASGTPQGNEQFF. CDR3 sequence (DNA): TGTGCCACCAGCCCGGGGGCTAGCGGAACACCCCAAGGCAATGAGCAGTTCTTC. The V gene is TRBV15, the J gene TRBJ2-1; TRBD2 might be the D (7 bases). V dropped 5 bases and J dropped 6 bases, with 26 bases sitting between them. CDR3 length: 18 amino acids. Germline V gives CDR1 LNHNV, CDR2 YYDKDF (reference sequence). The full variable domain, with the rest looked up from reference TRBV15 and TRBJ2-1, is DAMVIQNPRYQVTQFGKPVTLSCSQTLNHNVMYWYQQKSSQAPKLLFHYYDKDFNNEADTPDNFQSRRPNTSFCFLDIRSPGLGDTAMYLCATSPGASGTPQGNEQFFGPGTRLTVL.

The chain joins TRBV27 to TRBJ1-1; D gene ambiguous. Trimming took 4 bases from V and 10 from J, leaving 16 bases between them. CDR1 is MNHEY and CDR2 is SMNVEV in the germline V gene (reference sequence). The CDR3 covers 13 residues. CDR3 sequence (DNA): TGTGCCAGCAGTTATCTACCCGGGAGCTTAGCTTTCTTT. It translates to CASSYLPGSLAFF.

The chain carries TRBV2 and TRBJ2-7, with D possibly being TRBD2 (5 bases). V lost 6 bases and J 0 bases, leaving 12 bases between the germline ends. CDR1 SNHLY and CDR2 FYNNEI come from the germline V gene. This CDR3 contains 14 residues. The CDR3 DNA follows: TGTGCCAGCAGGGCGCGAGGGAGCTCCTACGAGCAGTACTTC. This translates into CASRARGSSYEQYF.

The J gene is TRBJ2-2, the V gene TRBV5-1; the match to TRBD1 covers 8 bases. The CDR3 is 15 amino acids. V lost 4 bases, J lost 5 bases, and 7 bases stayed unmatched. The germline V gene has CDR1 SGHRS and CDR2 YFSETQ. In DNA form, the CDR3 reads TGCGCCAGCAGCGCGCAGGGGGCAAGGACCGGGGAGCTGTTTTTT. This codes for CASSAQGARTGELFF.

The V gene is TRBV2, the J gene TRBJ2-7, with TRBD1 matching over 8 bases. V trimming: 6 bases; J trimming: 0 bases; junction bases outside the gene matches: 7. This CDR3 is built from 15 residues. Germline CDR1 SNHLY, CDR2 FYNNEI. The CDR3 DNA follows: TGTGCCAGCAGCCGCCGGGACAGGAGCTCCTACGAGCAGTACTTC. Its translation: CASSRRDRSSYEQYF.